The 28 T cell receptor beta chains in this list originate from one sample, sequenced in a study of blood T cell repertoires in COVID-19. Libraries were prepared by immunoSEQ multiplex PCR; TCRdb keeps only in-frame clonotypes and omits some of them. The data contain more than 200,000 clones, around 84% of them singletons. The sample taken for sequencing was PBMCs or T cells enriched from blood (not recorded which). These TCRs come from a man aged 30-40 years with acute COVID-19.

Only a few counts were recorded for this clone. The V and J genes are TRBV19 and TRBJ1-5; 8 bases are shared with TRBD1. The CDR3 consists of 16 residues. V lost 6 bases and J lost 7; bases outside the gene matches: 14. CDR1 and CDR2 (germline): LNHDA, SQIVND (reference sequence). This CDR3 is CASRLGSDRGRQPQHF. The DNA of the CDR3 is TGTGCCAGTAGACTTGGGAGCGACAGGGGACGGCAGCCCCAGCATTTT. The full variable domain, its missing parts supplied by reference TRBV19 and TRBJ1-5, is DGGITQSPKYLFRKEGQNVTLSCEQNLNHDAMYWYRQDPGQGLRLIYYSQIVNDFQKGDIAEGYSVSREKKESFPLTVTSAQKNPTAFYLCASRLGSDRGRQPQHFGDGTRLSIL.

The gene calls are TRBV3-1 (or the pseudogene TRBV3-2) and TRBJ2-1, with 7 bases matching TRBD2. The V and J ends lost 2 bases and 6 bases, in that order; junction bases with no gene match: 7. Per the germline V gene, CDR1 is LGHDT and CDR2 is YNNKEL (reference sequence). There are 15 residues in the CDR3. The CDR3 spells CASSQLWGGGNEQFF. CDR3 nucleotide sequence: TGTGCCAGCAGCCAATTGTGGGGGGGAGGCAATGAGCAGTTCTTC.

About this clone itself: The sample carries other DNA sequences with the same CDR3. The CDR3 reads CASSFDRGTEAFF. The CDR3 DNA reads TGCGCCAGCAGCTTCGACAGGGGTACTGAAGCTTTCTTT. J is TRBJ1-1 and V is TRBV5-1; 8 nucleotides match TRBD1. CDR3 size: 13 residues. The ends lost 2 bases at V and 5 bases at J; junction bases unmatched: 2. From germline, CDR1 is SGHRS and CDR2 YFSETQ.

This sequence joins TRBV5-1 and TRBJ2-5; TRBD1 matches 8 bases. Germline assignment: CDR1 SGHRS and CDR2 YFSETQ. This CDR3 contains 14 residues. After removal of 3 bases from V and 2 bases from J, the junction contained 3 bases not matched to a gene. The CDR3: CASSSGQEQETQYF. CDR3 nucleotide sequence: TGCGCCAGCAGCTCGGGACAGGAGCAAGAGACCCAGTACTTC.

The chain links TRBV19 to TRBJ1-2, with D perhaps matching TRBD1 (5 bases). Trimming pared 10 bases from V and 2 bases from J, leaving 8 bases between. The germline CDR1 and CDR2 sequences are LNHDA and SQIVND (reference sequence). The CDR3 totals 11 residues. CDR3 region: CAIGHNYGYTF. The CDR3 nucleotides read TGTGCCATCGGACACAACTATGGCTACACCTTC.

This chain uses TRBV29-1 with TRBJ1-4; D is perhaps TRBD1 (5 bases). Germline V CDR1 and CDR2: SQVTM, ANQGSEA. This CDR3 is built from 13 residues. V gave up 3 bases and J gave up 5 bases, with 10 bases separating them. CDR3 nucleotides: TGCAGCGTTGAGAGACAGATCAATGAAAAACTGTTTTTT. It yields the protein CSVERQINEKLFF.

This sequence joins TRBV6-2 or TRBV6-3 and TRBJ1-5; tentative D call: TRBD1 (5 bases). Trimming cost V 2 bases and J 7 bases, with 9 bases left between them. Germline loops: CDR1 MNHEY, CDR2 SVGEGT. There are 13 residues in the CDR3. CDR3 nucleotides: TGTGCCAGCAGTTACACAGGCGGCCAGCCCCAGCATTTT. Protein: CASSYTGGQPQHF.

For the CDR3, the DNA is TGCGCCACCGCCCGGGAAGGGGGGGGACTGGAGACCCAGTACTTC. This gives the protein CATAREGGGLETQYF. The V and J genes are TRBV4-1 and TRBJ2-5, with D possibly matching TRBD2 (7 bases). V dropped 10 bases and J dropped 5 bases, with 23 bases sitting between them. CDR3 length equals 15 residues. Germline V gives CDR1 MGHRA, CDR2 YSYEKL.

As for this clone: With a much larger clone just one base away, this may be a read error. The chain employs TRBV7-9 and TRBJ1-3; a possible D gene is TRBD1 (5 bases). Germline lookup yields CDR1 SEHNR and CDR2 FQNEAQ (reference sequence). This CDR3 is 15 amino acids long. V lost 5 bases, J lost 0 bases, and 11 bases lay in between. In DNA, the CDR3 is TGTGCCAGCAGCCCACGGGGGACCTCTGGAAACACCATATATTTT. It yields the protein CASSPRGTSGNTIYF.

CDR3 DNA: TGCGCCAGCAGTGCGTTGGATACGCAGTATTTT. It is translated as CASSALDTQYF. The chain carries TRBV10-2 and TRBJ2-3; no clear D gene. The CDR3 runs 11 residues. V was clipped by 4 bases and J by 6 bases, with 5 bases between them. Per germline, CDR1 WSHSY and CDR2 SAAADI.

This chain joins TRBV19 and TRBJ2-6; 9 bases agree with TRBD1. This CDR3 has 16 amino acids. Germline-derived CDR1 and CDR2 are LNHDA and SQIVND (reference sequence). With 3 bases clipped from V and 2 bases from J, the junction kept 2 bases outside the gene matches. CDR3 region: CASSMGQGTGANVLTF. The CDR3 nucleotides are TGTGCCAGTAGTATGGGACAGGGTACTGGGGCCAACGTCCTGACTTTC.

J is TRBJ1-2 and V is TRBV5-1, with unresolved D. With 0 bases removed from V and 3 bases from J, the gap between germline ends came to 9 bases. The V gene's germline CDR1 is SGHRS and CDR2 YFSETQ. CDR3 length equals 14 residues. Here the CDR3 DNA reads TGCGCCAGCAGCTTGGCCAGTACAGACTATGGCTACACCTTC. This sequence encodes CASSLASTDYGYTF.

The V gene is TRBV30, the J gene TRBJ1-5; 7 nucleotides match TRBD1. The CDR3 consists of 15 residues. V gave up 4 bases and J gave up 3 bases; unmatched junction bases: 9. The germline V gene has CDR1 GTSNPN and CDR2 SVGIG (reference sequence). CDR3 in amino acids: CAWNERGQHNQPQHF. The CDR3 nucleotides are TGTGCCTGGAATGAGAGGGGACAGCACAATCAGCCCCAGCATTTT.

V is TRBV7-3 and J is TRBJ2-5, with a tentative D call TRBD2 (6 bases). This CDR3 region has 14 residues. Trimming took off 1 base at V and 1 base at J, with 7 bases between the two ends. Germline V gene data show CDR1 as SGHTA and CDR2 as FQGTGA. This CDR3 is CASSLMGGQETQYF. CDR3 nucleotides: TGTGCCAGCAGCTTAATGGGGGGCCAAGAGACCCAGTACTTC. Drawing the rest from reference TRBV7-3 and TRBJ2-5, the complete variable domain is GAGVSQTPSNKVTEKGKYVELRCDPISGHTALYWYRQSLGQGPEFLIYFQGTGAADDSGLPNDRFFAVRPEGSVSTLKIQRTERGDSAVYLCASSLMGGQETQYFGPGTRLLVL.

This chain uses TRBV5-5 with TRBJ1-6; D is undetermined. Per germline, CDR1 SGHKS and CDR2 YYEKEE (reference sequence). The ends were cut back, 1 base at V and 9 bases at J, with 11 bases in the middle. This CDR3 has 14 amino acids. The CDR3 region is CASSLTPEASPLHF. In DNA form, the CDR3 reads TGTGCCAGCAGCTTGACACCGGAGGCTTCACCCCTCCACTTT.

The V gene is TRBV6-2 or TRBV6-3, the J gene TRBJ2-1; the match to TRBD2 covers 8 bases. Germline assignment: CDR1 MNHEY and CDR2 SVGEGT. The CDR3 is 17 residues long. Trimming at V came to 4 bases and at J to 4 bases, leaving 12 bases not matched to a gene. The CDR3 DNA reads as TGTGCCAGCAGTTCTTCTATAGCGGGGAGGGCTTACAATGAGCAGTTCTTC. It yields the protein CASSSSIAGRAYNEQFF.

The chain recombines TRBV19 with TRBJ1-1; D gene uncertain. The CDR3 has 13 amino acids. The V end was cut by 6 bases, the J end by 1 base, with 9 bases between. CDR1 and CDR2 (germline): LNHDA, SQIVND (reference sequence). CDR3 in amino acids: CASRVQENTEAFF. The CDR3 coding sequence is TGTGCCAGTAGAGTCCAGGAGAACACTGAAGCTTTCTTT.

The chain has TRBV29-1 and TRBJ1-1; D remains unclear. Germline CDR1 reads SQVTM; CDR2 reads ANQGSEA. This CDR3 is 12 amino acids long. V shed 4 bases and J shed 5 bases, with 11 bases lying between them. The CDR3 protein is CSVVGGRTEAFF. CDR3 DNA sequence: TGCAGCGTTGTGGGCGGGAGAACTGAAGCTTTCTTT.

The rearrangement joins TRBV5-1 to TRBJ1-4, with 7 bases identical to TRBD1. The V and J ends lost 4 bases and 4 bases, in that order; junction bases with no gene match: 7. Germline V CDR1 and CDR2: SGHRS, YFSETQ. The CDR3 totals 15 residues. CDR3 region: CASSGTGASNEKLFF. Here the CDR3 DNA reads TGCGCCAGCAGCGGTACAGGGGCGAGTAATGAAAAACTGTTTTTT.

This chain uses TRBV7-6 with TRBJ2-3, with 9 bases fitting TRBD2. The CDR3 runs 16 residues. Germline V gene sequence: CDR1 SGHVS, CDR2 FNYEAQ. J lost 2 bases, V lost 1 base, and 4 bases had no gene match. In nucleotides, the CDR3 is TGTGCCAGCAGCTTAGGGTCTAGCGGGGCCACAGATACGCAGTATTTT. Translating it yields CASSLGSSGATDTQYF.

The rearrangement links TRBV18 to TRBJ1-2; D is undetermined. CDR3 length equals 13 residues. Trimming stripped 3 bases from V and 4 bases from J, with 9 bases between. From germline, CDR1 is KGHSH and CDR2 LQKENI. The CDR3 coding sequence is TGTGCCAGCTCACCGGAACAGTCCTATGGCTACACCTTC. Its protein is CASSPEQSYGYTF.

CDR3 protein: CASSPPTGGGTEAFF. As DNA, the CDR3 is TGTGCCAGCTCACCACCGACGGGAGGAGGCACTGAAGCTTTCTTT. The chain links TRBV18 to TRBJ1-1; D gene ambiguous. The CDR3 totals 15 residues. Germline CDR1 KGHSH, CDR2 LQKENI. V was clipped by 0 bases and J by 4 bases, with 12 bases between them.

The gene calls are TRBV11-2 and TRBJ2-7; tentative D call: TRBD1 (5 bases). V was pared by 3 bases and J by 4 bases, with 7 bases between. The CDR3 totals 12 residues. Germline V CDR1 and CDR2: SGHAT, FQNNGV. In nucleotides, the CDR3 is TGTGCCAGCAGCTTGACAGCTTACGAGCAGTACTTC. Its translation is CASSLTAYEQYF.

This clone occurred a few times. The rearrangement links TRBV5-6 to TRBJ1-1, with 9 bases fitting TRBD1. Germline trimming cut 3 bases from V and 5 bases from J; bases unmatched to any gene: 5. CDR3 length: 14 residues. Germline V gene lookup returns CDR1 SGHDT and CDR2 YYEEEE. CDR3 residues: CASSWDRAGTEAFF. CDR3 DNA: TGTGCCAGCAGCTGGGACAGGGCGGGGACTGAAGCTTTCTTT.

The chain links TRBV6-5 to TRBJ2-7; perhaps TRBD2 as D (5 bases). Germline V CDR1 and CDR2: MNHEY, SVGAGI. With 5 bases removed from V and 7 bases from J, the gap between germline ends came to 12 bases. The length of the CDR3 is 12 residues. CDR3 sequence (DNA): TGTGCCAGCAGTCCTACTAGATTGGAGCAGTACTTC. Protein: CASSPTRLEQYF.

This CDR3 is CASGLVGLGVNTEAFF. DNA for the CDR3: TGTGCTAGTGGTTTGGTTGGCCTTGGAGTGAACACTGAAGCTTTCTTT. This chain links TRBV12-5 with TRBJ1-1, with D unclear. Germline V lookup: CDR1 LGHNT, CDR2 FRNRAP. V dropped 0 bases and J dropped 0 bases, with 11 bases sitting between them. This CDR3 spans 16 amino acids. The full variable domain, rest sourced from reference TRBV12-5 and TRBJ1-1, is DARVTQTPRHKVTEMGQEVTMRCQPILGHNTVFWYRQTMMQGLELLAYFRNRAPLDDSGMPKDRFSAEMPDATLATLKIQPSEPRDSAVYFCASGLVGLGVNTEAFFGQGTRLTVV.

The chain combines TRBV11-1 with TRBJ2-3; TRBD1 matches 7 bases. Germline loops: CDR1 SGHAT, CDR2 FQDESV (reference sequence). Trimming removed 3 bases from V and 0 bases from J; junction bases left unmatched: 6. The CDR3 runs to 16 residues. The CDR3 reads CASSLTGTVSTDTQYF. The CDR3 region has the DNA TGTGCCAGCAGCTTGACCGGGACAGTCAGCACAGATACGCAGTATTTT.

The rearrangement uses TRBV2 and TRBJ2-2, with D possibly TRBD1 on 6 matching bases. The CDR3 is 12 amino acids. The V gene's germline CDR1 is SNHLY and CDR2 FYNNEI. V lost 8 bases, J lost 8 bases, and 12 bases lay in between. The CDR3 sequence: CASLQGRGELFF. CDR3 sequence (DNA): TGTGCCAGCCTTCAGGGGCGTGGGGAGCTGTTTTTT. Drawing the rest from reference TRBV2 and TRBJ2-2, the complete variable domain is EPEVTQTPSHQVTQMGQEVILRCVPISNHLYFYWYRQILGQKVEFLVSFYNNEISEKSEIFDDQFSVERPDGSNFTLKIRSTKLEDSAMYFCASLQGRGELFFGEGSRLTVL.